Below are 2 T cell receptor beta chains sequenced from a single sample in a study of blood T cell repertoires in COVID-19. TCRdb keeps only in-frame clones here, not all; method: immunoSEQ multiplex PCR. The table shows about 180,000 clones, with 80% to 90% occurring only once. Specimen: peripheral blood. The source of these receptors is a man between 60 and 75 years old with acute or convalescent COVID-19.

V and J are TRBV7-6 and TRBJ2-3, with D maybe TRBD1 (5 bases). Germline values: CDR1 SGHVS, CDR2 FNYEAQ. V lost 2 bases and J 4 bases, leaving 10 bases between the germline ends. The CDR3 spans 14 residues. The CDR3 DNA reads TGTGCCAGCAGCTTAAGTGGGGCCGCAGATACGCAGTATTTT. Amino acid sequence: CASSLSGAADTQYF.

The gene calls are TRBV28 and TRBJ1-5; TRBD1 aligns across 10 bases. The CDR3 is made up of 14 amino acids. The ends lost 5 bases at V and 7 bases at J; junction bases unmatched: 5. Germline lookup yields CDR1 MDHEN and CDR2 SYDVKM. CDR3 in amino acids: CASSPRQGAQPQHF. The CDR3 DNA is TGTGCCAGCAGTCCCCGACAGGGGGCACAGCCCCAGCATTTT.